Listed below are T cell receptor beta chains from one sample, sequenced in a study of T cell changes during pregnancy in multiple sclerosis. TCRdb's copy holds only in-frame clones and misses some; the assay was immunoSEQ multiplex PCR. The sample has 65,000 to 85,000 clones; about 93% are singletons. The sample in question was peripheral blood, obtained in the second trimester of pregnancy. The receptors were sampled from a female donor in good health, enrolled as a control in a pregnancy study. CDR3s include the opening cysteine and the closing phenylalanine or tryptophan. The D gene is left open where the match is weak. Some rows have no size entry. The others give once, few or many, or a class for an expanded clone.

j_call v_call d_call clone_size cdr3_aa cdr3_nt
TRBJ2-3 TRBV30 TRBD2 once CAWTRLAGGGTQYF TGTGCCTGGACAAGACTAGCGGGAGGCGGTACGCAGTATTTT
TRBJ2-3 TRBV2 TRBD1 - CASAGTGGTDTQYF TGTGCCAGCGCCGGGACAGGGGGCACAGATACGCAGTATTTT
TRBJ2-2 TRBV29-1 TRBD1 - CSGQGAGNTGELFF TGCAGCGGGCAGGGGGCAGGAAACACCGGGGAGCTGTTTTTT
TRBJ1-1 TRBV27 - - CASSLRRTEAFF TGTGCCAGCAGTTTACGGAGGACTGAAGCTTTCTTT
TRBJ2-7 TRBV28 - - CASSSRWRGLYEQYF TGTGCCAGCAGCAGTCGGTGGAGGGGGCTCTACGAGCAGTACTTC
TRBJ2-1 TRBV7-9 TRBD2 - CASSFRPSGSYNEQFF TGTGCCAGCAGCTTCCGGCCTAGCGGGAGCTACAATGAGCAGTTCTTC
TRBJ2-7 TRBV6-5 TRBD2 - CATGGSPYEQYF TGTGCCACCGGGGGGAGTCCCTACGAGCAGTACTTC
TRBJ2-2 TRBV6-8 TRBD2 - CASTYAGLAKIANTGELFF TGTGCCAGCACATACGCGGGACTAGCGAAAATCGCGAACACCGGGGAGCTGTTTTTT
TRBJ2-1 TRBV5-5 TRBD1 - CASSSGTGYHEQFF TGTGCCAGCAGCTCGGGGACAGGGTACCATGAGCAGTTCTTC
TRBJ2-7 TRBV11-2 - - CASSFTGGGAGNEQYF TGTGCCAGCAGCTTCACCGGCGGAGGGGCCGGCAACGAGCAGTACTTC
TRBJ2-1 TRBV25-1 - - CASSDPTGDSGDEQFF TGTGCCAGCAGTGATCCTACAGGTGACTCTGGGGATGAGCAGTTCTTC
TRBJ2-3 TRBV6-1 TRBD2 - CASSEALAGGLGDTQYF TGTGCCAGCAGTGAAGCGCTAGCGGGAGGGCTTGGAGATACGCAGTATTTT
TRBJ2-7 TRBV11-3 - - CASSLNRESYEQYF TGTGCCAGCAGCTTGAACAGGGAGTCCTACGAGCAGTACTTC
TRBJ2-2 TRBV5-1 - - CASRAGSGTGELFF TGCGCCAGCAGGGCTGGATCGGGCACCGGGGAGCTGTTTTTT
TRBJ2-3 TRBV19 TRBD1 - CASSEVGTGVKDTQYF TGTGCCAGTAGTGAAGTCGGGACAGGGGTGAAAGATACGCAGTATTTT
TRBJ1-2 TRBV4-1 TRBD1 few CASSQTIAQGYGYTF TGCGCCAGCAGCCAGACCATAGCACAGGGGTACGGCTACACCTTC
TRBJ2-7 TRBV2 - - CASSESGGEQYF TGTGCCAGCAGTGAAAGTGGCGGGGAGCAGTACTTC
TRBJ2-1 TRBV6-5 - - CASSPGIYNEQFF TGTGCCAGCAGTCCAGGTATTTACAATGAGCAGTTCTTC
TRBJ2-7 TRBV6-1 TRBD2 - CASGMASGRIYEQYF TGTGCCAGCGGAATGGCTAGCGGGAGGATCTACGAGCAGTACTTC
TRBJ1-3 TRBV5-1 - - CASSPGDSGNTIYF TGCGCCAGCAGCCCCGGGGATTCTGGAAACACCATATATTTT
TRBJ1-5 TRBV2 TRBD1 - CASRADRDIQPQHF TGTGCCAGCAGAGCAGACAGGGATATTCAGCCCCAGCATTTT
TRBJ2-3 TRBV11-3 - - CASSLGTGVGATDTQYF TGTGCCAGCAGCTTAGGAACGGGAGTTGGGGCGACAGATACGCAGTATTTT
TRBJ2-7 TRBV28 - - CASRKQGFGYEQYF TGTGCCAGCAGAAAACAGGGATTTGGCTACGAGCAGTACTTC
TRBJ1-1 TRBV28 - once CASSSRSDAEAFF TGTGCCAGCAGTTCCCGGAGCGACGCTGAAGCTTTCTTT
TRBJ1-5 TRBV28 - - CASTEGWDQPQHF TGTGCCAGCACCGAGGGCTGGGATCAGCCCCAGCATTTT
TRBJ1-2 TRBV6-6 - - CASSREGSAYGYTF TGTGCCAGCAGTCGGGAAGGGTCAGCCTATGGCTACACCTTC
TRBJ2-1 TRBV7-8 - - CASSLDGGFYNEQFF TGTGCCAGCAGCTTAGACGGGGGTTTCTACAATGAGCAGTTCTTC
TRBJ2-1 TRBV5-1 TRBD2 - CASSFTSGFNNEQFF TGCGCCAGCAGCTTTACTAGCGGGTTCAACAATGAGCAGTTCTTC
TRBJ2-7 TRBV5-1 - few CASSPGSPYEQYF TGCGCCAGCAGCCCGGGATCCCCCTACGAGCAGTACTTC
TRBJ1-2 TRBV6-1 - - CASSVAGATNYGYTF TGTGCCAGCAGTGTTGCAGGGGCCACTAACTATGGCTACACCTTC
TRBJ1-1 TRBV5-1 TRBD1 - CASSWDRLNTEAFF TGCGCCAGCAGCTGGGACAGGCTAAACACTGAAGCTTTCTTT
TRBJ1-1 TRBV2 TRBD1 - CAITQRGRVNTEAFF TGTGCCATCACACAGAGGGGGCGCGTGAACACTGAAGCTTTCTTT
TRBJ2-2 TRBV2 - - CASSELTYRVDGELFF TGTGCCAGCAGTGAATTAACCTACAGGGTCGACGGGGAGCTGTTTTTT